The sample holds a few counts of the clone carrying this T cell receptor beta chain. Germline CDR1 SGHAT, CDR2 FQNNGV. The CDR3 runs 17 residues. The V and J ends lost 4 bases and 1 base, in that order; junction bases with no gene match: 8. This sample was taken from a study of patients and donors after allogeneic stem cell transplantation. TCRdb fed the RT-PCR reads into MiXCR, producing one record per CDR3 protein. This sample carries about a million distinct CDR3 sequences, under 20% of them seen once, and the ten largest clones take approximately 5.9%. The chain couples TRBV11-2 to TRBJ2-1, with 9 bases aligning to TRBD2. The receptor was derived from a human donor who was either an allogeneic HSCT recipient or a stem cell or donor lymphocyte infusion donor (not recorded which). It is not recorded whose cells these are; they may come from a transplant donor. Sample: blood, either unsorted or a sorted T cell fraction (not recorded which). The CDR3 coding sequence is TGTGCCAGCAGCTCGGCGGGGGGGGCGCTTTCCTACAATGAGCAGTTCTTC. Its translation: CASSSAGGALSYNEQFF.